This record concerns one T cell receptor beta chain sequence. The data stem from a study of blood T cell repertoires in COVID-19. Looking at the study overall: Some COVID-19 samples were acute and others convalescent; all came from the United States, Italy and Spain. From T cells, B-cell-depleted T cells, or PBMCs came the material, which was cDNA or gDNA.

Assay used: immunoSEQ multiplex PCR; TCRdb lists only in-frame clones, some missing. The sample yields 75,000 to 100,000 clones, approximately 88% seen once. Germline V CDR1 and CDR2: LNHNV, YYDKDF (reference sequence). V dropped 1 base and J dropped 3 bases, with 10 bases sitting between them. The CDR3 extends over 15 amino acids. The rearrangement links TRBV15 to TRBJ1-5; possible D gene TRBD1, 6 bases. This TCR was sampled from a man in his 60s with acute or convalescent COVID-19. The sample comprised peripheral blood. CDR3 coding DNA: TGTGCCACCAGCAGAGGGGACATGATCAATCAGCCCCAGCATTTT. Protein product: CATSRGDMINQPQHF.